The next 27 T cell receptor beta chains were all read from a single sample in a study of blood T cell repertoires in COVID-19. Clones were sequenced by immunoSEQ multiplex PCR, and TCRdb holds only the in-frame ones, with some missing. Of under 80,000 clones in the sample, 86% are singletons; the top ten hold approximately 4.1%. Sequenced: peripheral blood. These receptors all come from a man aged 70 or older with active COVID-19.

The CDR3 DNA follows: TGTGCCAGCAGCACGGCGACTAGCGGGAGGGCAATTGAGCAGTTCTTC. Translation: CASSTATSGRAIEQFF. V gene TRBV7-8 combines with J gene TRBJ2-1; 14 positions agree with TRBD2. From germline, CDR1 is SGHVS and CDR2 FQNEAQ. The CDR3 covers 16 residues. V trimming: 5 bases; J trimming: 9 bases; junction bases outside the gene matches: 9.

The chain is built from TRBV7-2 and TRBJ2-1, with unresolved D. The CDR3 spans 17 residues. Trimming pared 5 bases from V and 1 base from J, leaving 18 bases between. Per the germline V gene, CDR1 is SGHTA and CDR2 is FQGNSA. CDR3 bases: TGTGCCAGCAGCCCCCGCGGTAGCCGGTTATCCTACAATGAGCAGTTCTTC. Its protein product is CASSPRGSRLSYNEQFF.

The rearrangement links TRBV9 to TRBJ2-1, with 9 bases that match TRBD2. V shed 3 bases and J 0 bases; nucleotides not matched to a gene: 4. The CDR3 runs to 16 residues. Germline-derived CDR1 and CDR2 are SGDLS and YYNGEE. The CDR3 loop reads CASSARLAASYNEQFF. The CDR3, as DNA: TGTGCCAGCAGCGCCAGACTAGCGGCCTCCTACAATGAGCAGTTCTTC.

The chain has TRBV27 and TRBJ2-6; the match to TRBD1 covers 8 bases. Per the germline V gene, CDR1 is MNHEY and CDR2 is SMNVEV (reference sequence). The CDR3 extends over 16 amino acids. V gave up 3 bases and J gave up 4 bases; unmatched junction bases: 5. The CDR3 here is CASSLAGGGGANVLTF. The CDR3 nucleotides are TGTGCCAGCAGTTTGGCAGGGGGCGGCGGGGCCAACGTCCTGACTTTC. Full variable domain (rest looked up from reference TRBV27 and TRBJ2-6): EAQVTQNPRYLITVTGKKLTVTCSQNMNHEYMSWYRQDPGLGLRQIYYSMNVEVTDKGDVPEGYKVSRKEKRNFPLILESPSPNQTSLYFCASSLAGGGGANVLTFGAGSRLTVL.

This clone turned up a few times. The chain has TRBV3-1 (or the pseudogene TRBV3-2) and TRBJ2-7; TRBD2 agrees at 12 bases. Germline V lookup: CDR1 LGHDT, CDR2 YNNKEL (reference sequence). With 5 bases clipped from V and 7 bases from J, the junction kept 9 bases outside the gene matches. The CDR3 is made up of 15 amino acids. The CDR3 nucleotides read TGTGCCAGCAGCTCCCGACTAGCGGGAGTGGGTGAGCAGTACTTC. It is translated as CASSSRLAGVGEQYF.

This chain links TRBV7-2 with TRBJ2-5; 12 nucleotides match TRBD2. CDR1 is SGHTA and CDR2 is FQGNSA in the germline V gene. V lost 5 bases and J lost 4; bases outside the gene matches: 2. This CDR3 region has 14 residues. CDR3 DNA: TGTGCCAGCAGCGCACTAGCGGGAGGAGAGACCCAGTACTTC. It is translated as CASSALAGGETQYF.

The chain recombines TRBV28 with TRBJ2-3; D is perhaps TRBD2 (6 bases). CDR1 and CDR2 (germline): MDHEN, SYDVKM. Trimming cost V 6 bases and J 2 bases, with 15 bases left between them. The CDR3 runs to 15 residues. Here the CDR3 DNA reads TGTGCCAGCAGGTCAAGCGGGCCCCTCACAGATACGCAGTATTTT. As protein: CASRSSGPLTDTQYF.

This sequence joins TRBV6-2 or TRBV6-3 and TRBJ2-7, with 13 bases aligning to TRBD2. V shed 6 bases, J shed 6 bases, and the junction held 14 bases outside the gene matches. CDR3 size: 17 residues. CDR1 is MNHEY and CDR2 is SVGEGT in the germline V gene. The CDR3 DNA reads TGTGCCAGCAGCTCCGGACTAGCGGGAGTAAGGGTCGGCGAGCAGTACTTC. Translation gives CASSSGLAGVRVGEQYF.

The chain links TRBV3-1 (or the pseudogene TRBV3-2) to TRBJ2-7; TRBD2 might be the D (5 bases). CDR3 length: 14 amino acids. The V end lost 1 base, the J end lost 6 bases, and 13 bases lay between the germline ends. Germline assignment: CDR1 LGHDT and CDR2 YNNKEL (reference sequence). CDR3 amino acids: CASSQGAGIGEQYF. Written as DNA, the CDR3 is TGTGCCAGCAGCCAAGGGGCCGGGATCGGCGAGCAGTACTTC.

DNA of the CDR3: TGCGCCAGCGGACAGCCTCGGGAGACCCAGTACTTC. Its protein is CASGQPRETQYF. This chain uses TRBV4-1 with TRBJ2-5; possibly TRBD1 for D (6 bases). CDR3 length equals 12 residues. Germline V gene sequence: CDR1 MGHRA, CDR2 YSYEKL. Trimming took 8 bases from V and 5 from J, leaving 12 bases between them.

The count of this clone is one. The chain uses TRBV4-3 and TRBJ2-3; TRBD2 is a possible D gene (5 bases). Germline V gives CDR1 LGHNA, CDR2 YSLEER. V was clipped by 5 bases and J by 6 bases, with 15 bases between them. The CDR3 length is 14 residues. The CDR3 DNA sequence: TGCGCCAGCAGCAAGACTCCAGCGGCGGATACGCAGTATTTT. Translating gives CASSKTPAADTQYF.

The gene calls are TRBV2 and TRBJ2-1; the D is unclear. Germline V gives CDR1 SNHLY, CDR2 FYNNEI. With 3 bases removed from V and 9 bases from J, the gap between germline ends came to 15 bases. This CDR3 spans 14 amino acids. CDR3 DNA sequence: TGTGCCAGCAGTGAGTTGGCTAGGTTGCCTGAGCAGTTCTTC. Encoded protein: CASSELARLPEQFF.

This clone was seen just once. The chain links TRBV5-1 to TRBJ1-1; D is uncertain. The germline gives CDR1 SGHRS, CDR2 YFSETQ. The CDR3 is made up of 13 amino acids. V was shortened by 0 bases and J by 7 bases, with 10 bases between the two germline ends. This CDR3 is CASSLGPADEAFF. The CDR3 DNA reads TGCGCCAGCAGCTTGGGACCGGCGGATGAAGCTTTCTTT. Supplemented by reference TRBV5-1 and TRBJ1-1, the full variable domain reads KAGVTQTPRYLIKTRGQQVTLSCSPISGHRSVSWYQQTPGQGLQFLFEYFSETQRNKGNFPGRFSGRQFSNSRSEMNVSTLELGDSALYLCASSLGPADEAFFGQGTRLTVV.

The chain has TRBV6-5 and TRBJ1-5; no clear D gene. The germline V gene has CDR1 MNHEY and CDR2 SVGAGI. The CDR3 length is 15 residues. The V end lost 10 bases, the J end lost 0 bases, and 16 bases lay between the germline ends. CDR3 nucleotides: TGTGCCACCTCGGGTACTCTTAATAGCAATCAGCCCCAGCATTTT. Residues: CATSGTLNSNQPQHF.

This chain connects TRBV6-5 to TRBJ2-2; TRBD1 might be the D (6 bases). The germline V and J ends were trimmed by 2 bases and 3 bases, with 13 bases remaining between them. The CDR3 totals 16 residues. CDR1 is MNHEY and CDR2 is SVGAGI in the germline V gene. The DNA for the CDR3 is TGTGCCAGCAGTTACCAACAGACAGGCCACACCGGGGAGCTGTTTTTT. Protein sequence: CASSYQQTGHTGELFF.

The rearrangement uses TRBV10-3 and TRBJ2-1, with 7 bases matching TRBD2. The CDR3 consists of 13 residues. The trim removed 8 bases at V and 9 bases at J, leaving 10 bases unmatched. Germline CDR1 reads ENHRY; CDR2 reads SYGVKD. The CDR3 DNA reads TGTGCCATCCGGGGGGTAGCCGAGGGTGAGCAGTTCTTC. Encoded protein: CAIRGVAEGEQFF.

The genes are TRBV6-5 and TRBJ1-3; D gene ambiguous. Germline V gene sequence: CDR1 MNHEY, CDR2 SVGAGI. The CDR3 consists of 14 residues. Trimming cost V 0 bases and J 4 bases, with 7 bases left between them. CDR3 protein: CASSYSRPGNTIYF. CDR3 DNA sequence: TGTGCCAGCAGTTACTCGCGCCCCGGAAACACCATATATTTT.

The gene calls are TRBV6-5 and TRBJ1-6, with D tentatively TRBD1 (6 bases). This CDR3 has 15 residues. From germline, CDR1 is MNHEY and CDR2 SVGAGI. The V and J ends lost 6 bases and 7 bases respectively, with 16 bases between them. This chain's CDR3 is CASSGDRLTNSPLHF. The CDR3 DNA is TGTGCCAGCAGCGGAGACAGGCTAACAAATTCACCCCTCCACTTT.

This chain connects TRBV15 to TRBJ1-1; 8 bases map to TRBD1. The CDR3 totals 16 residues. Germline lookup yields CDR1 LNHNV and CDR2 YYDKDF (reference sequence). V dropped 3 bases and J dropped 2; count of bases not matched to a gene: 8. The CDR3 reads CATSRASGTGNTEAFF. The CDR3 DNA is TGTGCCACCAGCAGGGCCTCCGGGACAGGTAACACTGAAGCTTTCTTT.

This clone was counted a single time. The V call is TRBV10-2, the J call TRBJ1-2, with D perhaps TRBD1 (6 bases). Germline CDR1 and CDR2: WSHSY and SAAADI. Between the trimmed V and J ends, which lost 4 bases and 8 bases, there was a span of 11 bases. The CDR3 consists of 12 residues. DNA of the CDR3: TGCGCCAGCAGTGTAGCCCAGGGGGGCTACACCTTC. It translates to CASSVAQGGYTF.

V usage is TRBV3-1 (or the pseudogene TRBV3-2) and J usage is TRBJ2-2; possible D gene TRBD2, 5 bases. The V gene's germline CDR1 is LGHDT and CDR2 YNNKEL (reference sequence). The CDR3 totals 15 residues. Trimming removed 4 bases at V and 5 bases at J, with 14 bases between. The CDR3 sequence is CASSPPGSWTGELFF. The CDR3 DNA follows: TGTGCCAGCAGCCCCCCGGGGTCCTGGACCGGGGAGCTGTTTTTT.

This CDR3 reads CAISESGRVYEQYF. The CDR3 DNA is TGTGCCATCAGTGAGTCGGGCAGGGTCTACGAGCAGTACTTC. The chain carries TRBV10-3 and TRBJ2-7; the D gene is possibly TRBD1 (5 bases). Trimming cost V 0 bases and J 3 bases, with 9 bases left between them. The CDR3 has 14 amino acids. Germline values: CDR1 ENHRY, CDR2 SYGVKD.

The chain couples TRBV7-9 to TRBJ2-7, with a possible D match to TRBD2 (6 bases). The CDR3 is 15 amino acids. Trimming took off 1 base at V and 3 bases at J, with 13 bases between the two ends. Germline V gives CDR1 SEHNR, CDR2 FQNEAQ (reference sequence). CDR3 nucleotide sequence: TGTGCCAGCAGCTTAGGGGGGGTAAGCGGCTACGAGCAGTACTTC. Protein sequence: CASSLGGVSGYEQYF.

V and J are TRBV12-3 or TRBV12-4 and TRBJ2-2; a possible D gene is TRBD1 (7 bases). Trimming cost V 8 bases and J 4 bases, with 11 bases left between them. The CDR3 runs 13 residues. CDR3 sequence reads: CASQGGGTGELFF. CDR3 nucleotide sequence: TGTGCCAGCCAGGGGGGAGGCACCGGGGAGCTGTTTTTT.

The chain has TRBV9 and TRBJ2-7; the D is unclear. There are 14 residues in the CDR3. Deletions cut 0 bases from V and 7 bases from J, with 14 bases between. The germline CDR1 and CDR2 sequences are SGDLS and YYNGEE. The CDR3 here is CASSVVATYGEQYF. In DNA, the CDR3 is TGTGCCAGCAGCGTAGTGGCCACCTACGGGGAGCAGTACTTC.

CDR3 nucleotide sequence: TGTGCCAGCAGCCGTGATCGGGAGACCCAGTACTTC. Its translation: CASSRDRETQYF. V and J are TRBV6-6 and TRBJ2-5, with no clear D. The CDR3 totals 12 residues. Looked up from germline, CDR1 is MNHNY and CDR2 is SVGAGI (reference sequence). Trimming took off 6 bases at V and 5 bases at J, with 10 bases between the two ends.

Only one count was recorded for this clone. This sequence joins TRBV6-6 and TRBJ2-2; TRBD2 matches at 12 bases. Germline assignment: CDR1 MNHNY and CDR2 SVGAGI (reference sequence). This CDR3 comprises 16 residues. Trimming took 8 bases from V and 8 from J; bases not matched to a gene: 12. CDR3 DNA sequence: TGTGCCAGCCTTCGGGGGCTAGCGGGAGGGGCAGGGGAGCTGTTTTTT. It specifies CASLRGLAGGAGELFF.